The entry below describes one T cell receptor beta chain. Trimming removed 4 bases at V and 8 bases at J, with 8 bases between. The CDR3 covers 11 residues. Germline-derived CDR1 and CDR2 are SNHLY and FYNNEI. Data came from immunoSEQ multiplex PCR; TCRdb stores just in-frame clones and leaves some out. The table lists around 14,000 clones, roughly 88% of them singletons. These data originate in a study of PD-L1 blockade in urothelial cancer. At the level of the study: It was in the mid-2010s that patients started atezolizumab at 1,200 mg intravenously every 3 weeks. Blood analysis was done at 3 weeks (second dose) and 6 weeks after treatment began.

Here the sequenced sample was PBMCs, taken around atezolizumab (anti-PD-L1) treatment. This chain joins TRBV2 and TRBJ1-2; no firm D call. The TCR comes from a man between 65 and 85 years old with urothelial cancer. CDR3 loop: CASSGSGGYTF. In nucleotides, the CDR3 is TGTGCCAGCAGTGGAAGCGGGGGCTACACCTTC.